This T cell receptor beta chain was profiled in a study of identical twins. TCRdb reprocessed the 5' RACE reads with MiXCR, giving one entry per CDR3 protein. The sample contains roughly 500,000 distinct CDR3 sequences, less than 25% of which appear only once. Between the trimmed V and J ends, which lost 4 bases and 2 bases, there was a span of 13 bases. The CDR3 is made up of 14 amino acids. Germline V lookup: CDR1 SGHNT, CDR2 YYREEE (reference sequence). These same data were also listed under a study on T cells expressing NK-cell markers.

This chain uses TRBV5-4 with TRBJ2-7; possibly TRBD2 for D (6 bases). The sequence came from a woman between 18 and 30 years old in good health. The sample consisted of CD4+ T cells sorted from blood. CDR3 region: CASSPGLGPYEQYF. CDR3 DNA sequence: TGTGCCAGCAGCCCGGGACTGGGCCCCTACGAGCAGTACTTC.